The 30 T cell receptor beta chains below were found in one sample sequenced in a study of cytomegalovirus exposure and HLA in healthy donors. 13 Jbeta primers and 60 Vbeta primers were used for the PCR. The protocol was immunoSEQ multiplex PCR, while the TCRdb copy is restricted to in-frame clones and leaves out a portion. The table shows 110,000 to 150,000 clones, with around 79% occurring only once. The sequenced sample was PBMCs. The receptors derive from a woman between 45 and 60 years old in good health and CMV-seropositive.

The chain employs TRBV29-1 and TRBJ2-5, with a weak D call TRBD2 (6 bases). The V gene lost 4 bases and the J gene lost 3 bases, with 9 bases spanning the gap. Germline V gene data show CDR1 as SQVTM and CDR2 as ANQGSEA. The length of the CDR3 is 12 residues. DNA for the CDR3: TGCAGCGTTGTGACGGGGGAAGAGACCCAGTACTTC. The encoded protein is CSVVTGEETQYF.

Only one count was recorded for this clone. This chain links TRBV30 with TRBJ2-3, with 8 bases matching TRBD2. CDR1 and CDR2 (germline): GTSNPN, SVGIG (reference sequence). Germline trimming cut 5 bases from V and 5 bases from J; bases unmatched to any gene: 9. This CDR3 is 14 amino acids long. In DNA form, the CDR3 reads TGTGCCTGGGGTACGGGACTAGTGGGAGATACGCAGTATTTT. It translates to CAWGTGLVGDTQYF.

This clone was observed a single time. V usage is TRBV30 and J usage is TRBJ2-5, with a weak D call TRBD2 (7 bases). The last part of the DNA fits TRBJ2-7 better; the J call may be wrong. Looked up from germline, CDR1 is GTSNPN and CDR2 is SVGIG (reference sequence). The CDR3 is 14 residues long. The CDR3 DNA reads TGTGCCTGGAGGGAGGGGGGGGGACTCTACGAGCAGTACTTC. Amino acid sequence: CAWREGGGLYEQYF.

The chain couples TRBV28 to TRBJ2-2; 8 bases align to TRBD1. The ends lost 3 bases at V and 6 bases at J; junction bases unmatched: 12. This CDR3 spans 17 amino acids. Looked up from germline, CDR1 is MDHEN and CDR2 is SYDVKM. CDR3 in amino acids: CASSFVRTGMSPGELFF. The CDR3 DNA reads TGTGCCAGCAGTTTTGTCCGGACAGGGATGAGCCCCGGGGAGCTGTTTTTT. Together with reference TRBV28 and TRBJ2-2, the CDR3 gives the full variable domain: DVKVTQSSRYLVKRTGEKVFLECVQDMDHENMFWYRQDPGLGLRLIYFSYDVKMKEKGDIPEGYSVSREKKERFSLILESASTNQTSMYLCASSFVRTGMSPGELFFGEGSRLTVL.

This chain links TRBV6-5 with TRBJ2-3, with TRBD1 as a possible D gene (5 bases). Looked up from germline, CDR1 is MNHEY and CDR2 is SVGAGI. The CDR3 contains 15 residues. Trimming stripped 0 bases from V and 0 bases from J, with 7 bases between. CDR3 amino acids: CASSYSGASTDTQYF. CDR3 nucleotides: TGTGCCAGCAGTTACTCAGGGGCTAGCACAGATACGCAGTATTTT.

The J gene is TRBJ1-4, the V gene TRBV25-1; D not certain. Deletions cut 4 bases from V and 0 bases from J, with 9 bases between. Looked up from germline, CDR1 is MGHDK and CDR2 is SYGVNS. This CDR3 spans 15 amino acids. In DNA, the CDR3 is TGTGCCAGCAGTGCTTCCAGCGCAACTAATGAAAAACTGTTTTTT. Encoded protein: CASSASSATNEKLFF.

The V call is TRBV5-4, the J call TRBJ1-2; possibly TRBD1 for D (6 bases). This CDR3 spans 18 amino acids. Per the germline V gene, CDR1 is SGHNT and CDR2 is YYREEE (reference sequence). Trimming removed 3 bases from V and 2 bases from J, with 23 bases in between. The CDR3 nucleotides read TGTGCCAGCAGCTCCCTAGGGGGGGCCAGGGGTGCGAACTATGGCTACACCTTC. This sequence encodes CASSSLGGARGANYGYTF.

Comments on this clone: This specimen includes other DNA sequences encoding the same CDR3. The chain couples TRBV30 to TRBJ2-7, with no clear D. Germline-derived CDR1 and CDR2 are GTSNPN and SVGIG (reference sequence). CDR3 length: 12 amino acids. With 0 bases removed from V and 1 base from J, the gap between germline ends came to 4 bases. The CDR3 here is CAWSVLSYEQYF. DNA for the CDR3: TGTGCCTGGAGTGTACTGTCCTACGAGCAGTACTTC.

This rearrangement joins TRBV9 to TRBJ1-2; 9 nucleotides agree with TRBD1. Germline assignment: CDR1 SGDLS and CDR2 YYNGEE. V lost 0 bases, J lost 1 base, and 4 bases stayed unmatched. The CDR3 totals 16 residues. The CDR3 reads CASSVARDRDNYGYTF. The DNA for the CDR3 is TGTGCCAGCAGCGTAGCCCGGGACAGGGATAACTATGGCTACACCTTC.

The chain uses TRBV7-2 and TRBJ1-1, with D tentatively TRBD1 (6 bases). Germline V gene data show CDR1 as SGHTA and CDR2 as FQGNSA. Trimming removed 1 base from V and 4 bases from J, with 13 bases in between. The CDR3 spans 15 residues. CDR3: CASSLVSGAGTEAFF. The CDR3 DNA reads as TGTGCCAGCAGCTTAGTGTCAGGGGCTGGCACTGAAGCTTTCTTT.

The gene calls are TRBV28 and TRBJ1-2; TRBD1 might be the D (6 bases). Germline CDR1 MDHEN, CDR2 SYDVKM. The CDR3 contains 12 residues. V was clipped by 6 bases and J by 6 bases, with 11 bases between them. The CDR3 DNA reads TGTGCCAGCAGGCAGGGGACCCATGGCTACACCTTC. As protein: CASRQGTHGYTF.

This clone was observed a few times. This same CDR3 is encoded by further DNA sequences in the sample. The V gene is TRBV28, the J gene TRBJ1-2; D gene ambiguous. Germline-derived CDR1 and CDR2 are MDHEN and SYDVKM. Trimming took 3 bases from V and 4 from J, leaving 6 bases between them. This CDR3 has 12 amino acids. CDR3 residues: CASSLRLYGYTF. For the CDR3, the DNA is TGTGCCAGCAGTTTGAGACTCTATGGCTACACCTTC.

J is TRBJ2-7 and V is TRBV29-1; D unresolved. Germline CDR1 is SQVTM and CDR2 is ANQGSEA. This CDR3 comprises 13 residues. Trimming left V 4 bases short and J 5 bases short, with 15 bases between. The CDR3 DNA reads TGCAGCGTTGGGTCGGGTGTGGGTGACGAGCAGTACTTC. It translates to CSVGSGVGDEQYF.

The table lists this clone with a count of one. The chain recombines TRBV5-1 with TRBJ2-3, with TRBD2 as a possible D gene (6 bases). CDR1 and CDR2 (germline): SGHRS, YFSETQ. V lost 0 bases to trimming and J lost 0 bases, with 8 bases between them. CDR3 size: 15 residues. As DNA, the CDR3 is TGCGCCAGCAGCTTGGCGCGGGACAGCACAGATACGCAGTATTTT. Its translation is CASSLARDSTDTQYF.

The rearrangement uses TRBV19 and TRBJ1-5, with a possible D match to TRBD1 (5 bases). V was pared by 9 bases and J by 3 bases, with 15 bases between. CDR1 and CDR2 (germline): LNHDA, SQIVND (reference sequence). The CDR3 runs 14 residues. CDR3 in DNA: TGTGCCAGCGGCCGCGGGGCCGCCAATCAGCCCCAGCATTTT. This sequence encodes CASGRGAANQPQHF.

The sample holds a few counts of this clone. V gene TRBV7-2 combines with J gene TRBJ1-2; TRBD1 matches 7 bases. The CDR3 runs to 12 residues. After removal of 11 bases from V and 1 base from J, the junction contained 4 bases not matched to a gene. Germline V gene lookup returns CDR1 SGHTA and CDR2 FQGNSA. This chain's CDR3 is CASGGYNYGYTF. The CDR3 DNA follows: TGTGCCTCAGGGGGATATAACTATGGCTACACCTTC.

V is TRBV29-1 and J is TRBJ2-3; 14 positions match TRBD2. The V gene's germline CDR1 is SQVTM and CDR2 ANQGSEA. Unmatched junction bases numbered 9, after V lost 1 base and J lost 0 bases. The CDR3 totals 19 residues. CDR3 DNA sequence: TGCAGCGTTGAAGGGACTAGCGGGGGGACCCGAGCTAGCACAGATACGCAGTATTTT. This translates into CSVEGTSGGTRASTDTQYF.

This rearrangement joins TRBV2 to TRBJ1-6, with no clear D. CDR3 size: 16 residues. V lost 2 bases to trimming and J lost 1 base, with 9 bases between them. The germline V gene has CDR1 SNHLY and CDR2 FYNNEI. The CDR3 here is CASSESTGSYNSPLHF. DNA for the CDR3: TGTGCCAGCAGTGAAAGTACGGGATCCTATAATTCACCCCTCCACTTT.

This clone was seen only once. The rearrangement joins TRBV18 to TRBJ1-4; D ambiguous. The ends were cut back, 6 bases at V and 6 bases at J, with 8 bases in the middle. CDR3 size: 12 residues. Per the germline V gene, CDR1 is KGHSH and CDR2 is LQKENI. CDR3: CASSEADEKLFF. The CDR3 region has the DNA TGTGCCAGCTCGGAGGCGGATGAAAAACTGTTTTTT.

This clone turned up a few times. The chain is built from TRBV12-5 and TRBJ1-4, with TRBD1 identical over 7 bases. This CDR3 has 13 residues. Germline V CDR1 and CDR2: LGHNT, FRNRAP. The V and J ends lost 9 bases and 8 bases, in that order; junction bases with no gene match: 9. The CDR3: CASTTGFIEKLFF. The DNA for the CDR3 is TGTGCTAGCACGACAGGGTTTATCGAAAAACTGTTTTTT. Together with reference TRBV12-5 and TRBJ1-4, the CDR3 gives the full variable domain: DARVTQTPRHKVTEMGQEVTMRCQPILGHNTVFWYRQTMMQGLELLAYFRNRAPLDDSGMPKDRFSAEMPDATLATLKIQPSEPRDSAVYFCASTTGFIEKLFFGSGTQLSVL.

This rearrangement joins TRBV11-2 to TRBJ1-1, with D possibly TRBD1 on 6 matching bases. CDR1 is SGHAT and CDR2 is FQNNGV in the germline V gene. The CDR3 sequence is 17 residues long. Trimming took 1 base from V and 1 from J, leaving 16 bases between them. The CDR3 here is CASSLVFRGISNTEAFF. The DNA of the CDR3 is TGTGCCAGCAGCTTAGTTTTCAGGGGAATCTCGAACACTGAAGCTTTCTTT. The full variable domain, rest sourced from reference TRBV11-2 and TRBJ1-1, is EAGVAQSPRYKIIEKRQSVAFWCNPISGHATLYWYQQILGQGPKLLIQFQNNGVVDDSQLPKDRFSAERLKGVDSTLKIQPAKLEDSAVYLCASSLVFRGISNTEAFFGQGTRLTVV.

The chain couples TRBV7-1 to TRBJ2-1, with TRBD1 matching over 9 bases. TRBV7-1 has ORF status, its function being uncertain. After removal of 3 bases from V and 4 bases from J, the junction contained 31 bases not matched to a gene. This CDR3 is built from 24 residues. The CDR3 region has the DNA TGTGCCAGCAGCTCCTACCTACCAGGGACAGGGCCCTACAATAAGGGGGCCACATACAATGAGCAGTTCTTC. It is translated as CASSSYLPGTGPYNKGATYNEQFF.

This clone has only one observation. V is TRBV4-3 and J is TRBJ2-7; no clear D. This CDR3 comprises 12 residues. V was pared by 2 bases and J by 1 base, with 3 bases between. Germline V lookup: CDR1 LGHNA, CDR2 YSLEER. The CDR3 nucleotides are TGCGCCAGCAGCCAAACTTCCTACGAGCAGTACTTC. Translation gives CASSQTSYEQYF.

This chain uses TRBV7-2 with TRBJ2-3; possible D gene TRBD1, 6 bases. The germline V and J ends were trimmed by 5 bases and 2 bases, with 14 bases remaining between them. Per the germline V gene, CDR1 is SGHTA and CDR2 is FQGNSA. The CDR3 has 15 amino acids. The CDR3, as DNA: TGTGCCAGCAGCACAGGGCCAGCTCCCACAGATACGCAGTATTTT. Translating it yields CASSTGPAPTDTQYF.

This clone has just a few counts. Here the CDR3 DNA reads TGTGCCAGCAGCTTAGGGGCAGGCTATGGCTACACCTTC. Its translation is CASSLGAGYGYTF. The chain carries TRBV11-2 and TRBJ1-2; D is ambiguous. Germline CDR1 SGHAT, CDR2 FQNNGV. Between the trimmed V and J ends, which lost 1 base and 4 bases, there was a span of 7 bases. CDR3 length equals 13 residues.

The CDR3 region is CASSQVTPASDEQFF. The CDR3, as DNA: TGCGCCAGCAGCCAAGTAACCCCAGCGAGCGATGAGCAGTTCTTC. This sequence joins TRBV4-1 and TRBJ2-1; D gene uncertain. V shed 1 base and J shed 8 bases, with 15 bases lying between them. Looked up from germline, CDR1 is MGHRA and CDR2 is YSYEKL. CDR3 length: 15 amino acids.

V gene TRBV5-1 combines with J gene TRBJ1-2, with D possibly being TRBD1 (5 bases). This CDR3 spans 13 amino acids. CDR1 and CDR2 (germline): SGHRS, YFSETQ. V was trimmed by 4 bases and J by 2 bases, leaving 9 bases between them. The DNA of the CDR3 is TGCGCCAGCAGCCAGACAGAGAACTATGGCTACACCTTC. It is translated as CASSQTENYGYTF.

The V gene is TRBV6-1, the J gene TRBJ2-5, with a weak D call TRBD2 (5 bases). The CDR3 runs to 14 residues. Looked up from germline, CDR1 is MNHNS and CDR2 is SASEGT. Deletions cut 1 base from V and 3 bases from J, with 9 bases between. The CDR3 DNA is TGTGCCAGCAGTGAAGACGGAGGAAAAGAGACCCAGTACTTC. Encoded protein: CASSEDGGKETQYF.

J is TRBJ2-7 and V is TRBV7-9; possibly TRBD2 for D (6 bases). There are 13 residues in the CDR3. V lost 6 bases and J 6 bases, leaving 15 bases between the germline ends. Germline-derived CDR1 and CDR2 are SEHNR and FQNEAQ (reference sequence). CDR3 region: CASSVGEAGEQYF. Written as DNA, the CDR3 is TGTGCCAGCAGTGTAGGGGAAGCGGGCGAGCAGTACTTC.

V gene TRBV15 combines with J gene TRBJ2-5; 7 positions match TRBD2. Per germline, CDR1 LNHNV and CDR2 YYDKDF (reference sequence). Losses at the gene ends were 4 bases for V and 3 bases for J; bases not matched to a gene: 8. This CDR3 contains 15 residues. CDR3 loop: CATSMRRSGEETQYF. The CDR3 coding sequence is TGTGCCACCAGCATGAGAAGAAGCGGGGAAGAGACCCAGTACTTC.